This TCR beta chain came from a study of T cells in Graves' hyperthyroidism and ophthalmopathy. The patients, who ranged from 18 to 65 in age, presented with newly diagnosed hyperthyroidism lasting under 2 months. Any patient presenting with uncontrolled infection, other autoimmune disease, pregnancy or lactation was left out. At least ten counts were recorded for this clonotype. RNA transcripts were the template for amplifying TCR beta CDR3 regions. The HTBI primer set was used in a first-round RT-PCR of the TCR CDR3. Each CDR3 protein is one row after TCRdb ran MiXCR on the multiplex PCR reads. The top ten clones hold about 4.9% of a sample with roughly 420,000 distinct CDR3 sequences, around 13% of them seen once. CDR3 length equals 17 residues. The V gene's germline CDR1 is SGDLS and CDR2 YYNGEE. The trim removed 1 base at V and 9 bases at J, leaving 8 bases unmatched.

This chain links TRBV9 with TRBJ2-1; 15 bases fit TRBD2. This receptor was obtained from a woman younger than 30 with Graves' hyperthyroidism. Input material: blood. The CDR3: CASSVTSGLAGGGEQFF. The CDR3 coding sequence is TGTGCCAGCAGCGTAACCTCCGGACTAGCGGGAGGGGGTGAGCAGTTCTTC. The full variable domain, rest sourced from reference TRBV9 and TRBJ2-1, is DSGVTQTPKHLITATGQRVTLRCSPRSGDLSVYWYQQSLDQGLQFLIQYYNGEERAKGNILERFSAQQFPDLHSELNLSSLELGDSALYFCASSVTSGLAGGGEQFFGPGTRLTVL.